The rows below give T cell receptor beta chains drawn from one sample of a study of T cell responses to AZD1222 COVID-19 vaccine. Repertoires were generated with immunoSEQ multiplex PCR, while TCRdb's copy carries only in-frame clones and drops some. The data contain 18,000 or so clones, under 90% of them singletons. This material consisted of peripheral blood, taken 28 days after the second AZD1222 dose. The receptors were sampled from an adult who received the AZD1222 COVID-19 vaccine. CDR3s include the opening cysteine and the closing phenylalanine or tryptophan. D genes are given only for firm matches. Not all rows give a size; the values are once, few, many and, for expanded clones, a class.

.	TRBJ2-2	.	TRBV19	TGTGCCAGTAGCACCCAGGGGACCACCGGGGAGCTGTTTTTT	CASSTQGTTGELFF
.	TRBJ2-7	.	TRBV30	TGTGCCTGGAGTGTTAACGGTCCCTCCGAGCAGTACTTC	CAWSVNGPSEQYF
.	TRBJ1-2	.	TRBV3-1/TRBV3-2	TGTGCCAGCAGCCAAGCGGCCGATGGACGTGGCTACACCTTC	CASSQAADGRGYTF
few	TRBJ2-7	TRBD1	TRBV11-2	TGTGCCAGCAGCCGTACCGGGACAGGGGGCTGGGGGCAGTACTTC	CASSRTGTGGWGQYF
.	TRBJ2-2	TRBD2	TRBV11-2	TGTGCCAGCAGCCCGGGGACTAGCGGGACCGGGGAGCTGTTTTTT	CASSPGTSGTGELFF
.	TRBJ2-2	.	TRBV20-1	TGCAGTGCTAGTGGGCAGGGGACCACCGGGGAGCTGTTTTTT	CSASGQGTTGELFF
.	TRBJ1-2	TRBD1	TRBV19	TGTGCCAGTACGCGAGAGGGACAGGGATTTGGCTACACCTTC	CASTREGQGFGYTF
.	TRBJ2-1	TRBD2	TRBV19	TGTGCCACCCCGGGGACTAGCGGTTACAATGAGCAGTTCTTC	CATPGTSGYNEQFF
.	TRBJ2-7	.	TRBV27	TGTGCCAGCAGTAAAGACAGAGCCTCATACTACGAGCAGTACTTC	CASSKDRASYYEQYF
.	TRBJ2-5	.	TRBV5-4	TGTGCCAGCAGCTTGGTCGGGGAAAGGAAGACCCAGTACTTC	CASSLVGERKTQYF
.	TRBJ2-2	.	TRBV2	TGTGCCAGCAATGACAGGTCGACCGGGGAGCTGTTTTTT	CASNDRSTGELFF
.	TRBJ2-4	.	TRBV7-9	TGTGCCAGCAGCCCTGGGGCTTCAAACATTCAGTACTTC	CASSPGASNIQYF
.	TRBJ1-4	.	TRBV12-3/TRBV12-4	TGTGCCAGCAGTCCAGGACCGGGGAGGAAGTTATTT	CASSPGPGRKLF
.	TRBJ2-5	TRBD1	TRBV18	TGTGCCAGCTCAGTCACAGGGGGCGAGGAGACCCAGTACTTC	CASSVTGGEETQYF
.	TRBJ2-2	TRBD1	TRBV27	TGTGCCAGCAGCTCCCTTGGGGACAGGGCCTCCGGGGAGCTGTTTTTT	CASSSLGDRASGELFF
.	TRBJ2-1	.	TRBV6-1	TGTGCCAGCAGTGATTTAGGGGCGCGGAGGGGGGCGGAGCAGTTCTTC	CASSDLGARRGAEQFF
.	TRBJ2-5	.	TRBV9	TGTGCCAGCAGCGTAGGAACCCTCATCCAAGAGACCCAGTACTTC	CASSVGTLIQETQYF
.	TRBJ2-5	TRBD2	TRBV29-1	TGCAGCGCCCTACTAGCGGTCTTCCAAGAGACCCAGTACTTC	CSALLAVFQETQYF
.	TRBJ1-5	.	TRBV6-2/TRBV6-3	TGTGCCAGCAGTCGACAAGGGGCCCTCAATCAGCCCCAGCATTTT	CASSRQGALNQPQHF
once	TRBJ1-1	.	TRBV6-5	TGTGCCAGCAGTTCCTGGGAGGGTAAGAACACTGAAGCTTTCTTT	CASSSWEGKNTEAFF
.	TRBJ1-2	.	TRBV19	TGTGCCAGTAGTAGCGGGCTCTATGGCTACACCTTC	CASSSGLYGYTF
.	TRBJ2-3	TRBD2	TRBV4-1	TGCGCCAGCAGCCAAGTAGCGGGAGCCGGAGATACGCAGTATTTT	CASSQVAGAGDTQYF
.	TRBJ2-6	.	TRBV12-5	TGTGCTAGTGCCCGGTCTGGGGCCAACGTCCTGACTTTC	CASARSGANVLTF
few	TRBJ1-3	.	TRBV9	TGTGCCAGCAGCGGGCCCTTTGACACCGACACCATATATTTT	CASSGPFDTDTIYF
.	TRBJ2-7	TRBD2	TRBV10-3	TGTGCCATCAGGCCAGGGACTAGCGGGAGGGTTGAGCAGTACTTC	CAIRPGTSGRVEQYF
.	TRBJ1-6	TRBD1	TRBV3-1/TRBV3-2	TGTGCCAGCAGTCCCGGACAGGAAAATTCACCCCTCCACTTT	CASSPGQENSPLHF
.	TRBJ2-1	.	TRBV3-1/TRBV3-2	TGTGCCAGCAGCCAAGATGTCGCCAGGAGCAATGAGCAGTTCTTC	CASSQDVARSNEQFF
.	TRBJ2-1	.	TRBV2	TGTGCCAGCAGGGCAGAGTACAATGAGCAGTTCTTC	CASRAEYNEQFF
once	TRBJ2-3	.	TRBV27	TGTGCCAGCAGTGTTGAGGATACGCAGTATTTT	CASSVEDTQYF
.	TRBJ2-2	.	TRBV6-5	TGTGCCAGCAGTTATTCAGGGTTCGGGGAGCTGTTTTTT	CASSYSGFGELFF
.	TRBJ2-2	.	TRBV12-5	TGTGCTAGCGGACTTAACGGGAACACCGGGGAGCTGTTTTTT	CASGLNGNTGELFF
.	TRBJ2-2	TRBD1	TRBV9	TGTGCCAGCAGCCCCCAGGGGGCAGAGAACACCGGGGAGCTGTTTTTT	CASSPQGAENTGELFF
few	TRBJ1-6	.	TRBV6-5	TGTGCCAGCAGTTACCTGAATTCACCCCTCCACTTT	CASSYLNSPLHF
once	TRBJ1-2	.	TRBV11-2	TGTGCCAGCAGCCGTTACCCTCCCCCCTATGGCTACACCTTC	CASSRYPPPYGYTF
.	TRBJ1-2	.	TRBV12-3/TRBV12-4	TGTGCCAGCAGTTTAACGTCTGAATTGGGCTACACCTTC	CASSLTSELGYTF
.	TRBJ2-3	TRBD1	TRBV7-9	TGTGCCAGCAGTCCCGGGACAGGGGGTCTAGATACGCAGTATTTT	CASSPGTGGLDTQYF
.	TRBJ1-6	TRBD1	TRBV10-2	TGCGCCAGCAGGGGTCCAGAACGACAGGGTATTAATTCACCCCTCCACTTT	CASRGPERQGINSPLHF
.	TRBJ2-5	TRBD2	TRBV5-4	TGTGCCAGCAGCTCCCCCTTTAGTCTAGCGGGTTCTGATTACGGAGAGACCCAGTACTTC	CASSSPFSLAGSDYGETQYF
.	TRBJ2-5	.	TRBV9	TGTGCCAGCTCAGCGTCTTACCAAGAGACCCAGTACTTC	CASSASYQETQYF
.	TRBJ2-7	.	TRBV14	TGTGCCAGCAGCGCGGCGCGGGATAACTACGAGCAGTACTTC	CASSAARDNYEQYF
.	TRBJ2-3	.	TRBV11-3	TGTGCCAGCAGCTTAGATAGGTGGACAGATACGCAGTATTTT	CASSLDRWTDTQYF
once	TRBJ2-3	TRBD2	TRBV5-1	TGCGCCAGCAGAGCGGGACTACACACAGATACGCAGTATTTT	CASRAGLHTDTQYF
.	TRBJ1-5	.	TRBV9	TGTGCCAGCAGCGTAGAAGGTCAACGAGGTCAGCCCCAGCATTTT	CASSVEGQRGQPQHF
.	TRBJ2-3	.	TRBV5-1	TGCGCCAGCCACCAGGGAGCAGCATTAGCAGATACGCAGTATTTT	CASHQGAALADTQYF
.	TRBJ2-3	.	TRBV11-1	TGTGCCAGCAGCCGGGTGCGAAGCACAGATACGCAGTATTTT	CASSRVRSTDTQYF
.	TRBJ1-2	TRBD1	TRBV2	TGTGCCATGTGGACAGGGGCAATTAACTATGGCTACACCTTC	CAMWTGAINYGYTF
.	TRBJ2-3	.	TRBV19	TGTGCCAGTAGCAGCCGGGACGGTGCTAGCACAGATACGCAGTATTTT	CASSSRDGASTDTQYF
.	TRBJ2-3	.	TRBV7-6	TGTGCCAGCAGCTTAGCCTTGTACGATACGCAGTATTTT	CASSLALYDTQYF
.	TRBJ1-1	TRBD1	TRBV19	TGTGCCAGTAGCTTCCGGGACAGGCCTTTTGAAGCTTTCTTT	CASSFRDRPFEAFF
.	TRBJ1-1	TRBD1	TRBV7-2	TGTGCCAGCAGCTTAAGACAGGGAGGGACTGAAGCTTTCTTT	CASSLRQGGTEAFF
medium-sized	TRBJ2-2	TRBD1	TRBV7-9	TGTGCCAGCAGCTCGAGAAGACAGGGGGGTTACACCGGGGAGCTGTTTTTT	CASSSRRQGGYTGELFF
.	TRBJ1-1	.	TRBV19	TGTGCCAGTAGTATTTCGGGGGGACTAACGCCGAACACTGAAGCTTTCTTT	CASSISGGLTPNTEAFF
.	TRBJ2-5	.	TRBV30	TGTGCCTGGGGTGCTACGTTGGGACCTAGGCTAGAGACCCAGTACTTC	CAWGATLGPRLETQYF
.	TRBJ1-2	TRBD1	TRBV2	TGTGCCAGCAGTGATGTCGGGACAGCCTATGGCTACACCTTC	CASSDVGTAYGYTF
once	TRBJ2-7	TRBD1	TRBV10-3	TGTGCCATCAGTACAGGGGGGAACGAGCAGTACTTC	CAISTGGNEQYF
.	TRBJ2-4	.	TRBV7-9	TGTGCCAGCAGCACCCCAATAGGTAGAGCCAAAAACATTCAGTACTTC	CASSTPIGRAKNIQYF
.	TRBJ2-3	TRBD2	TRBV24-1	TGTGCCACCAGTGAATCTCCTAGCGGGAGCGCTTTCACAGATACGCAGTATTTT	CATSESPSGSAFTDTQYF